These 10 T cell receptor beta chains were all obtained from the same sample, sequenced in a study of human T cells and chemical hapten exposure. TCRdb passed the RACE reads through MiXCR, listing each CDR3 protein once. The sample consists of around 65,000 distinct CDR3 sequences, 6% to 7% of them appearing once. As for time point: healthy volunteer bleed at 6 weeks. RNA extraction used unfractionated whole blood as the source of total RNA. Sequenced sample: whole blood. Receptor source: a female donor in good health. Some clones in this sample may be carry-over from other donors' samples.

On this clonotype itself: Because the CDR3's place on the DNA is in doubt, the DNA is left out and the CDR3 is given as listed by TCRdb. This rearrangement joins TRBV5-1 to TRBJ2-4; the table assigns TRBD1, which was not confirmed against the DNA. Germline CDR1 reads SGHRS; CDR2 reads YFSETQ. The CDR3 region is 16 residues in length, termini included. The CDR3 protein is CASSMGSGQGKNIQYF.

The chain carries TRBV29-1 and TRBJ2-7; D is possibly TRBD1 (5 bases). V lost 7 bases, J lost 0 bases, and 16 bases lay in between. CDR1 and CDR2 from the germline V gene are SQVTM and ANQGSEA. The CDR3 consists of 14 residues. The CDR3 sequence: CSARDSRPSYEQYF. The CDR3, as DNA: TGCAGCGCCCGCGACAGCCGGCCCTCCTACGAGCAGTACTTC.

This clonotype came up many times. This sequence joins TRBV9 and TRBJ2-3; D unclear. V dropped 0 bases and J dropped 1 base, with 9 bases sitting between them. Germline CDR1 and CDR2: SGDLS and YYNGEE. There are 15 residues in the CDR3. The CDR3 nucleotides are TGTGCCAGCAGCGTAGGCGGAGTAGGCACAGATACGCAGTATTTT. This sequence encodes CASSVGGVGTDTQYF.

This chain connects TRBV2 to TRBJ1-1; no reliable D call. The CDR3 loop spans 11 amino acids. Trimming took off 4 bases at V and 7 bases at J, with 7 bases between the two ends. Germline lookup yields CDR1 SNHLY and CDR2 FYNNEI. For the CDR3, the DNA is TGTGCCAGCAGTGGCGGAGATGAAGCTTTCTTT. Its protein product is CASSGGDEAFF.

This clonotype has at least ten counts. CDR3: CSASPQRAGELFF. The CDR3 DNA reads TGCAGTGCTAGTCCCCAAAGGGCCGGGGAGCTGTTTTTT. This chain joins TRBV20-1 and TRBJ2-2; D call uncertain. CDR3 length: 13 residues. Germline assignment: CDR1 DFQATT and CDR2 SNEGSKA (reference sequence). V lost 3 bases, J lost 6 bases, and 11 bases lay in between.

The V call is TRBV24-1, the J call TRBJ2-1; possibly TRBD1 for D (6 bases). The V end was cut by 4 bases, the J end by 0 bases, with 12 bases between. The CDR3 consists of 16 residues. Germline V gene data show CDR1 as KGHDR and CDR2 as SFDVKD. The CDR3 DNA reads TGTGCCACCAGTGACAGGGGAACGAGCTCCTACAATGAGCAGTTCTTC. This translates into CATSDRGTSSYNEQFF.

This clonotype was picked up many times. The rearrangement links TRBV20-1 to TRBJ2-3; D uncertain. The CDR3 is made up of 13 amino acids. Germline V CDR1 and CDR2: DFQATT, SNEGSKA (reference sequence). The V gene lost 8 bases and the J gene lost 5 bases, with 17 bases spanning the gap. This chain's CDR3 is CSYRGSYGDTQYF. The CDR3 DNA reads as TGCAGTTACCGAGGAAGCTACGGAGATACGCAGTATTTT.

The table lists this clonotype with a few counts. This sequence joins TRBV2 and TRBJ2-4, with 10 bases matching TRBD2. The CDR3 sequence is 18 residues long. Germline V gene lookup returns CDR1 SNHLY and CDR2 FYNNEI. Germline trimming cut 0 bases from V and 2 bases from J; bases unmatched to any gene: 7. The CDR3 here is CASSEALLAGESKNIQYF. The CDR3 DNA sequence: TGTGCCAGCAGTGAAGCGCTTCTAGCGGGGGAATCCAAAAACATTCAGTACTTC.

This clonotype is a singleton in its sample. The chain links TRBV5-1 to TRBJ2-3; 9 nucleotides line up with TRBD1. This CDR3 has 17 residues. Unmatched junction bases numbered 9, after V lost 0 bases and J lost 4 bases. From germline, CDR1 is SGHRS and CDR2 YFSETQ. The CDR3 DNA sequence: TGCGCCAGCAGCTTGGTATCCGGGACAGGGAAGGCAGATACGCAGTATTTT. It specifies CASSLVSGTGKADTQYF.

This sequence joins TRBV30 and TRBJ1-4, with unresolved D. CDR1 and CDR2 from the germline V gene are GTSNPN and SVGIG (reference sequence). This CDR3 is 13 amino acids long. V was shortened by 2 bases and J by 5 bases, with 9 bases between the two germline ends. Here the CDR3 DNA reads TGTGCCTGGAGTCAACAAATAAATGAAAAACTGTTTTTT. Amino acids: CAWSQQINEKLFF.